These 29 T cell receptor beta chains originate from one sample sequenced in a study of cytomegalovirus exposure and HLA in healthy donors. The assay was immunoSEQ multiplex PCR, and TCRdb's table has in-frame clones only and misses some. The sample lists about 160,000 clones, roughly 90% occurring once. The sequencing sample was made of PBMCs. The receptor source for this set is a woman aged 18-29 years in good health and CMV-seronegative.

The chain joins TRBV7-9 to TRBJ2-7, with 7 positions matching TRBD1. V was clipped by 4 bases and J by 0 bases; unmatched bases: 9. The germline V gene has CDR1 SEHNR and CDR2 FQNEAQ (reference sequence). This CDR3 comprises 16 residues. The CDR3 bases are TGTGCCAGCAGCTCCCAGGGGGTGGGGAGCTCCTACGAGCAGTACTTC. Protein sequence: CASSSQGVGSSYEQYF.

The chain joins TRBV4-3 to TRBJ1-1, with D hard to call. The CDR3 runs 13 residues. The V end lost 0 bases, the J end lost 5 bases, and 7 bases lay between the germline ends. Germline CDR1 is LGHNA and CDR2 is YSLEER. CDR3 DNA sequence: TGCGCCAGCAGCCAAGACCGGGAAACTGAAGCTTTCTTT. Its translation is CASSQDRETEAFF.

V and J are TRBV7-6 and TRBJ2-7; 8 bases are shared with TRBD1. V dropped 3 bases and J dropped 6; count of bases not matched to a gene: 10. Germline CDR1 is SGHVS and CDR2 is FNYEAQ. This CDR3 region has 15 residues. The CDR3 nucleotides are TGTGCCAGCAGCTTGTCCCGGACAGGGTGGTCCGAGCAGTACTTC. This gives the protein CASSLSRTGWSEQYF.

The chain carries TRBV19 and TRBJ2-2, with D possibly being TRBD1 (5 bases). The CDR3 consists of 14 residues. The V and J ends lost 6 bases and 3 bases respectively, with 11 bases between them. Germline-derived CDR1 and CDR2 are LNHDA and SQIVND (reference sequence). CDR3 DNA: TGTGCCAGTAGGAGAGACAGAGACACCGGGGAGCTGTTTTTT. Protein: CASRRDRDTGELFF.

V is TRBV10-2 and J is TRBJ1-2, with D perhaps matching TRBD1 (5 bases). The CDR3 totals 11 residues. V dropped 7 bases and J dropped 8 bases, with 11 bases sitting between them. CDR1 is WSHSY and CDR2 is SAAADI in the germline V gene. The CDR3 nucleotides are TGCGCCAGCATGGACGGGGGAGGCTACACCTTC. Translating gives CASMDGGGYTF.

J is TRBJ2-7 and V is TRBV7-6, with D maybe TRBD2 (6 bases). V lost 5 bases and J lost 7, with 15 bases in between. The CDR3 spans 13 residues. Looked up from germline, CDR1 is SGHVS and CDR2 is FNYEAQ. The CDR3 loop is CASSPGLREEQYF. In nucleotides, the CDR3 is TGTGCCAGCAGCCCGGGACTCCGAGAAGAGCAGTACTTC. Filled out from reference TRBV7-6 and TRBJ2-7, the complete variable domain reads GAGVSQSPRYKVTKRGQDVALRCDPISGHVSLYWYRQALGQGPEFLTYFNYEAQQDKSGLPNDRFSAERPEGSISTLTIQRTEQRDSAMYRCASSPGLREEQYFGPGTRLTVT.

This sequence joins TRBV5-1 and TRBJ2-7; a possible D gene is TRBD2 (5 bases). The germline CDR1 and CDR2 sequences are SGHRS and YFSETQ. V was clipped by 5 bases and J by 4 bases, with 13 bases between them. This CDR3 comprises 13 residues. DNA of the CDR3: TGCGCCAGCAGGGAAGCCCCGGGGTACGAGCAGTACTTC. Encoded protein: CASREAPGYEQYF.

This clone was observed a few times. This chain links TRBV5-6 with TRBJ1-1, with 8 nucleotides matching TRBD1. The CDR3 consists of 15 residues. Germline-derived CDR1 and CDR2 are SGHDT and YYEEEE. V shed 2 bases and J 0 bases; nucleotides not matched to a gene: 3. The chain's CDR3 is CASSLDRGLNTEAFF. In DNA form, the CDR3 reads TGTGCCAGCAGCTTAGACAGGGGATTGAACACTGAAGCTTTCTTT.

The chain combines TRBV4-3 with TRBJ2-5; 10 bases match TRBD2. The CDR3 has 14 amino acids. With 6 bases clipped from V and 3 bases from J, the junction kept 4 bases outside the gene matches. Germline-derived CDR1 and CDR2 are LGHNA and YSLEER. CDR3 residues: CASRALAGEETQYF. DNA for the CDR3: TGCGCCAGCAGGGCCCTAGCGGGAGAAGAGACCCAGTACTTC.

The sample holds one count of this clone. The rearrangement links TRBV14 to TRBJ1-2, with TRBD1 matching over 8 bases. Germline V gene data show CDR1 as SGHDN and CDR2 as FVKESK. This CDR3 contains 13 residues. The V and J ends lost 5 bases and 2 bases, in that order; junction bases with no gene match: 1. In DNA, the CDR3 is TGTGCCAGCAGCAGACAGGGGAACTATGGCTACACCTTC. Translation: CASSRQGNYGYTF.

The rearrangement links TRBV30 to TRBJ1-5, with D uncertain. The V gene lost 0 bases and the J gene lost 7 bases, with 13 bases spanning the gap. Germline CDR1 reads GTSNPN; CDR2 reads SVGIG (reference sequence). This CDR3 contains 14 residues. The CDR3 protein is CAWSVGSGRQPQHF. The CDR3 nucleotides read TGTGCCTGGAGTGTGGGTTCAGGAAGGCAGCCCCAGCATTTT.

The rearrangement joins TRBV9 to TRBJ1-1; D not certain. The CDR3 runs to 15 residues. Trimming shortened V by 0 bases and J by 5 bases, and 14 bases separated the two germline ends. Germline values: CDR1 SGDLS, CDR2 YYNGEE. DNA for the CDR3: TGTGCCAGCAGCGTAGAGGCCCTAGGAGGGACTGAAGCTTTCTTT. Amino acids: CASSVEALGGTEAFF.

This chain joins TRBV19 and TRBJ2-1; tentative D call: TRBD2 (5 bases). This CDR3 spans 13 amino acids. Germline CDR1 LNHDA, CDR2 SQIVND (reference sequence). V was cut by 8 bases and J by 7 bases, with 15 bases left in between. CDR3 amino acids: CASSWEPSNEQFF. Written as DNA, the CDR3 is TGTGCCAGTTCCTGGGAGCCGAGTAATGAGCAGTTCTTC.

The chain employs TRBV10-3 and TRBJ1-3; TRBD1 matches 7 bases. The junction had 12 bases not matched to a gene; V was cut back by 6 bases and J by 7 bases. The CDR3 length is 15 residues. Germline V gene sequence: CDR1 ENHRY, CDR2 SYGVKD. DNA of the CDR3: TGTGCCATCAGCCGATCGACAGGGCTGTGGAACACCATATATTTT. Encoded protein: CAISRSTGLWNTIYF.

J is TRBJ1-5 and V is TRBV19; D uncertain. From germline, CDR1 is LNHDA and CDR2 SQIVND (reference sequence). With 8 bases removed from V and 3 bases from J, the gap between germline ends came to 14 bases. The length of the CDR3 is 14 residues. The CDR3 DNA follows: TGTGCCAGTCATCCCGGGGATTACAATCAGCCCCAGCATTTT. It translates to CASHPGDYNQPQHF.

V usage is TRBV5-1 and J usage is TRBJ1-5; D not certain. Trimming took off 0 bases at V and 0 bases at J, with 13 bases between the two ends. Germline CDR1 reads SGHRS; CDR2 reads YFSETQ. There are 17 residues in the CDR3. The CDR3 sequence: CASSLEAGPYSNQPQHF. In DNA, the CDR3 is TGCGCCAGCAGCTTGGAGGCGGGCCCCTATAGCAATCAGCCCCAGCATTTT. The variable domain in full, completed from reference TRBV5-1 and TRBJ1-5, reads KAGVTQTPRYLIKTRGQQVTLSCSPISGHRSVSWYQQTPGQGLQFLFEYFSETQRNKGNFPGRFSGRQFSNSRSEMNVSTLELGDSALYLCASSLEAGPYSNQPQHFGDGTRLSIL.

The rearrangement joins TRBV6-5 to TRBJ2-2; 7 positions agree with TRBD2. Germline V gene lookup returns CDR1 MNHEY and CDR2 SVGAGI. J lost 4 bases, V lost 5 bases, and 7 bases had no gene match. The CDR3 is 15 residues long. The CDR3 DNA is TGTGCCAGCAGTCGTACGGGGAGGGCCACCGGGGAGCTGTTTTTT. Translating it yields CASSRTGRATGELFF.

This chain links TRBV4-3 with TRBJ2-7; TRBD1 is a possible D gene (5 bases). This CDR3 spans 14 amino acids. V lost 1 base and J lost 3, with 10 bases in between. The germline V gene encodes CDR1 LGHNA and CDR2 YSLEER. The DNA of the CDR3 is TGCGCCAGCAGCCAAGCACAGGCCGGCTACGAGCAGTACTTC. It yields the protein CASSQAQAGYEQYF.

This chain uses TRBV5-6 with TRBJ1-2, with a tentative D call TRBD1 (6 bases). The ends were cut back, 6 bases at V and 4 bases at J, with 16 bases in the middle. The CDR3 runs to 14 residues. Germline V gene lookup returns CDR1 SGHDT and CDR2 YYEEEE. The CDR3 nucleotides are TGTGCCAGCACCGACAAGACAGGTCTCTATGGCTACACCTTC. Encoded protein: CASTDKTGLYGYTF.

The chain carries TRBV7-9 and TRBJ1-2, with 7 bases lining up with TRBD1. Germline V lookup: CDR1 SEHNR, CDR2 FQNEAQ (reference sequence). After removal of 6 bases from V and 4 bases from J, the junction contained 14 bases not matched to a gene. CDR3 length equals 16 residues. CDR3 sequence: CASSPQTGTVIYGYTF. CDR3 coding DNA: TGTGCCAGCAGTCCACAAACCGGGACAGTTATCTATGGCTACACCTTC.

The rearrangement joins TRBV10-2 to TRBJ2-3; D perhaps matches TRBD1 (5 bases). Trimming removed 6 bases from V and 2 bases from J, with 12 bases in between. Per the germline V gene, CDR1 is WSHSY and CDR2 is SAAADI. This CDR3 comprises 14 residues. CDR3 DNA sequence: TGCGCCAGCAGGACAGACCCTCACACAGATACGCAGTATTTT. This gives the protein CASRTDPHTDTQYF.

This chain joins TRBV6-6 and TRBJ1-2, with 8 positions matching TRBD1. Germline V gene lookup returns CDR1 MNHNY and CDR2 SVGAGI (reference sequence). This CDR3 region has 15 residues. Trimming took 5 bases from V and 8 from J; bases not matched to a gene: 13. This CDR3 reads CASSLDPYRGYGYTF. The CDR3 DNA reads as TGTGCCAGCAGTCTAGACCCCTACAGGGGGTACGGCTACACCTTC.

V usage is TRBV10-3 and J usage is TRBJ1-1; 7 nucleotides agree with TRBD1. The V and J ends lost 0 bases and 13 bases, in that order; junction bases with no gene match: 23. The CDR3 is made up of 18 amino acids. Germline V gene sequence: CDR1 ENHRY, CDR2 SYGVKD. The CDR3 DNA follows: TGTGCCATCAGTGAGTCGACTCGAGGGTCAGGGGGTGATGGAAGTGGTTTCTTT. This translates into CAISESTRGSGGDGSGFF.

This sequence joins TRBV9 and TRBJ2-7; TRBD1 matches 7 bases. Per the germline V gene, CDR1 is SGDLS and CDR2 is YYNGEE. After removal of 2 bases from V and 2 bases from J, the junction contained 13 bases not matched to a gene. The CDR3 is 17 amino acids. The CDR3 loop reads CASSVGPWDSDTYEQYF. The CDR3 nucleotides read TGTGCCAGCAGCGTTGGGCCTTGGGACAGCGATACCTACGAGCAGTACTTC.

The chain has TRBV5-4 and TRBJ2-7, with 12 bases fitting TRBD2. The V segment lost 0 bases and the J segment 3 bases; nucleotides outside the gene matches: 4. CDR3 size: 16 residues. The germline CDR1 and CDR2 sequences are SGHNT and YYREEE (reference sequence). The DNA for the CDR3 is TGTGCCAGCAGCTTGGAGCTAGCGGGAGGGGGCTACGAGCAGTACTTC. Its protein is CASSLELAGGGYEQYF.

The chain recombines TRBV2 with TRBJ2-4; D gene uncertain. From germline, CDR1 is SNHLY and CDR2 FYNNEI. This CDR3 is built from 16 residues. With 2 bases removed from V and 2 bases from J, the gap between germline ends came to 13 bases. CDR3 DNA sequence: TGTGCCAGCAGTGAAATGGGCCTCTTTACCAAAAACATTCAGTACTTC. The encoded protein is CASSEMGLFTKNIQYF.

V gene TRBV14 combines with J gene TRBJ1-1, with D hard to call. CDR3 size: 15 residues. Between the trimmed V and J ends, which lost 1 base and 0 bases, there was a span of 9 bases. CDR1 and CDR2 (germline): SGHDN, FVKESK. In nucleotides, the CDR3 is TGTGCCAGCAGCCAAGTGGCGGCGTTGAACACTGAAGCTTTCTTT. Its protein product is CASSQVAALNTEAFF.

This clone showed up just a few times. The genes are TRBV6-5 and TRBJ1-5; no clear D. V was shortened by 8 bases and J by 4 bases, with 18 bases between the two germline ends. Germline CDR1 and CDR2: MNHEY and SVGAGI. CDR3 size: 15 residues. The CDR3 nucleotides read TGTGCCAGCCGACGAGAAGGAGTCCCGAATCAGCCCCAGCATTTT. This gives the protein CASRREGVPNQPQHF.

This rearrangement joins TRBV9 to TRBJ1-2, with 9 bases aligning to TRBD1. Per germline, CDR1 SGDLS and CDR2 YYNGEE. This CDR3 region has 15 residues. Germline trimming cut 2 bases from V and 6 bases from J; bases unmatched to any gene: 8. CDR3 protein: CASSVGGQGGNGYTF. In DNA, the CDR3 is TGTGCCAGCAGCGTTGGGGGACAGGGCGGAAATGGCTACACCTTC.